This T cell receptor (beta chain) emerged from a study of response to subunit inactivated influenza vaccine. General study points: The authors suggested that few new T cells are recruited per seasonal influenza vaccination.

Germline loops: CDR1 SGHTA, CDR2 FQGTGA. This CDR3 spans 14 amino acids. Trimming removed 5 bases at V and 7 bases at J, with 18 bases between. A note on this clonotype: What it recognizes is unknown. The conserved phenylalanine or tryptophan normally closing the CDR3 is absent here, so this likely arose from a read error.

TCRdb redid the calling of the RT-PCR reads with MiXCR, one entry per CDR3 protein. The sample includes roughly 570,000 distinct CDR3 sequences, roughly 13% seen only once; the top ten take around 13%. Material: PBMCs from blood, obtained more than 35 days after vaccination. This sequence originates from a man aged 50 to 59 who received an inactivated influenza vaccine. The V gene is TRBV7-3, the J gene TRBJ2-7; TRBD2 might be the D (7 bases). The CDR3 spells CASSQEGGDVEQYL. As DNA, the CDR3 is TGTGCCAGCAGCCAGGAAGGGGGGGATGTGGAGCAGTACCTC.